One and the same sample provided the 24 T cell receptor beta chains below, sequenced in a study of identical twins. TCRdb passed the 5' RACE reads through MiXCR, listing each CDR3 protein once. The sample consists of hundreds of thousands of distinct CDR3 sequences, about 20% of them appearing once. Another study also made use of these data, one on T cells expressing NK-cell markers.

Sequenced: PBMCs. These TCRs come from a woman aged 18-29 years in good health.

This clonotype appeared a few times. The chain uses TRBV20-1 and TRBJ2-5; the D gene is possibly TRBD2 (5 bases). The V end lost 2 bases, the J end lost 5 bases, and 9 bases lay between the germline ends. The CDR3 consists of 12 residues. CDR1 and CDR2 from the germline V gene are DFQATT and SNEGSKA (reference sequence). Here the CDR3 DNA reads TGCAGTGCTAGAACCAGAGGGGAGACCCAGTACTTC. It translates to CSARTRGETQYF.

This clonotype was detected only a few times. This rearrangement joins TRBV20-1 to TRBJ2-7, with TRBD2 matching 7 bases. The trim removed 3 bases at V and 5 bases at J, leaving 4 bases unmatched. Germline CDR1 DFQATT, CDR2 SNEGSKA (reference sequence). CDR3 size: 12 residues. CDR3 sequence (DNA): TGCAGTGCTAGGCGGGGGATAGACGAGCAGTACTTC. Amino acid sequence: CSARRGIDEQYF.

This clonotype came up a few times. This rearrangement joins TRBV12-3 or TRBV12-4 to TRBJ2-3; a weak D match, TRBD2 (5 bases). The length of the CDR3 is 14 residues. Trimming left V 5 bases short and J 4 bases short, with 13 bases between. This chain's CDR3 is CASSPRATADTQYF. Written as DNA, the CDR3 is TGTGCCAGCAGTCCGAGGGCTACGGCAGATACGCAGTATTTT.

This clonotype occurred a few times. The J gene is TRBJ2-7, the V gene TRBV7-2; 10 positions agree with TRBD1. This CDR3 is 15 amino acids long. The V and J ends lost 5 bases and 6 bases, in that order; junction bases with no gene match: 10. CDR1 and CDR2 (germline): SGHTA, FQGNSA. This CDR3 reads CASSLQPTGGSEQYF. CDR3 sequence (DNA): TGTGCCAGCAGCCTTCAACCGACAGGGGGCAGCGAGCAGTACTTC.

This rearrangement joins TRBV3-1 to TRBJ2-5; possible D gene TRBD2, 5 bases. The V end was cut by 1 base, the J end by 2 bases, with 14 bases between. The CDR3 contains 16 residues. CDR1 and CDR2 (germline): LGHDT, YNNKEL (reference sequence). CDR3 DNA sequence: TGTGCCAGCAGCCAAGTATCCAGCGGCCCGCAAGAGACCCAGTACTTC. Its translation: CASSQVSSGPQETQYF.

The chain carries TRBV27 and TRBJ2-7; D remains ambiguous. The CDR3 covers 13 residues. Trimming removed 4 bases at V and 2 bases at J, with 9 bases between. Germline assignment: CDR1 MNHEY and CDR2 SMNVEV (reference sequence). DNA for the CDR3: TGTGCCAGCAGTTATGCGGTGGCCTACGAGCAGTACTTC. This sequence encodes CASSYAVAYEQYF.

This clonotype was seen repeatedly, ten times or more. The CDR3 protein is CASTPFLRQATDTQYF. The CDR3 DNA reads as TGCGCCAGCACCCCGTTCTTGAGACAGGCCACAGATACGCAGTATTTT. V is TRBV5-1 and J is TRBJ2-3; perhaps TRBD1 as D (6 bases). V shed 6 bases and J shed 2 bases, with 19 bases lying between them. Germline-derived CDR1 and CDR2 are SGHRS and YFSETQ. There are 16 residues in the CDR3.

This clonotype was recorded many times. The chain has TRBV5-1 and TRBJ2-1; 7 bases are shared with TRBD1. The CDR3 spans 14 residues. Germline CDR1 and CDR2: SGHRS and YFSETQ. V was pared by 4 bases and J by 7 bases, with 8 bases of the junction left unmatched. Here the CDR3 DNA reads TGCGCCAGCAGCGGAATAAACAGGGGTAATGAGCAGTTCTTC. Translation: CASSGINRGNEQFF.

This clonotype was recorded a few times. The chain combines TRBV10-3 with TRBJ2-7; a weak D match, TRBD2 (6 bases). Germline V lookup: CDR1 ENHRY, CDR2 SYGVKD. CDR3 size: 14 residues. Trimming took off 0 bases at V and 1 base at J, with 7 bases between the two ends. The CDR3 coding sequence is TGTGCCATCAGTGAGTCCGGACTATCCTACGAGCAGTACTTC. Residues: CAISESGLSYEQYF.

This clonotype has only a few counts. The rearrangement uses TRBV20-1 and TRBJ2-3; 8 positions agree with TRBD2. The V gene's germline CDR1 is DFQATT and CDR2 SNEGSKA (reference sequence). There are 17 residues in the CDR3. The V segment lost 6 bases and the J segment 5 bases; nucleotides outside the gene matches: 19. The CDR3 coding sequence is TGCAGTGCCCCGGGCTTAGGAGCGGGGGCACTGAGAGATACGCAGTATTTT. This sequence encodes CSAPGLGAGALRDTQYF.

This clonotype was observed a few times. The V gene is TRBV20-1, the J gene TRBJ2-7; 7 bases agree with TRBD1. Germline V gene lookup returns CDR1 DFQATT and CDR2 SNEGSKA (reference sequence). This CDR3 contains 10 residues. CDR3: CRPTGSEQYF. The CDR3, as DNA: TGCAGGCCGACAGGGTCCGAGCAGTACTTC.

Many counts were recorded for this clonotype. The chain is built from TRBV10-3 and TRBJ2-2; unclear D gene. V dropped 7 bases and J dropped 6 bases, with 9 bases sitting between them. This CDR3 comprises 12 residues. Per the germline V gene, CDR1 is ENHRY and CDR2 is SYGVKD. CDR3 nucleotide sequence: TGTGCCATCACAGCGACCCCCGGGGAGCTGTTTTTT. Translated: CAITATPGELFF.

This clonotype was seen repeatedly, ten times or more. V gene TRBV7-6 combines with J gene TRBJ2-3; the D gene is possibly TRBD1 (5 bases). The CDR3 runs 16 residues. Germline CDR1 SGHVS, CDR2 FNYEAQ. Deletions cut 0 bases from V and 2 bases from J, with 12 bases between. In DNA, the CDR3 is TGTGCCAGCAGCTTAGCCTCGGACACGTACACAGATACGCAGTATTTT. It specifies CASSLASDTYTDTQYF.

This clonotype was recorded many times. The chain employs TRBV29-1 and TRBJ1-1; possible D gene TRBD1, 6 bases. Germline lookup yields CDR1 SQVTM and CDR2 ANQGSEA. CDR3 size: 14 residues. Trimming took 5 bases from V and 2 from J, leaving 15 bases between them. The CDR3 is CSVRPGQTNTEAFF. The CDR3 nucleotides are TGCAGCGTTCGACCCGGACAGACAAACACTGAAGCTTTCTTT.

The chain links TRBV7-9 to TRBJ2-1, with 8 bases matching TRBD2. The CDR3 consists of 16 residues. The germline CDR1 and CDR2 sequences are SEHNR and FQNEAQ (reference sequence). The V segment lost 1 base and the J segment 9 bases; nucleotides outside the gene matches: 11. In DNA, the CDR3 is TGTGCCAGCAGCTTAGGGCGGGGGGCCCTCGCGGGTGAGCAGTTCTTC. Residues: CASSLGRGALAGEQFF.

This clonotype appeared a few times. The CDR3 loop reads CASSQDLRGHEQFF. For the CDR3, the DNA is TGCGCCAGCAGCCAAGATTTACGCGGACATGAGCAGTTCTTC. This rearrangement joins TRBV4-3 to TRBJ2-1, with unresolved D. In germline, CDR1 is LGHNA, CDR2 YSLEER. The CDR3 is 14 residues long. V lost 0 bases and J 8 bases, leaving 11 bases between the germline ends.

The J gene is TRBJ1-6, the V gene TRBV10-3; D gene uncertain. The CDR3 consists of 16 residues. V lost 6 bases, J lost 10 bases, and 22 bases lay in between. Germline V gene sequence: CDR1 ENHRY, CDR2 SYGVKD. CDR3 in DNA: TGTGCCATCAGCTTGGAAGGTGGAGGGAAGGTCTCACCCCTCCACTTT. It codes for CAISLEGGGKVSPLHF.

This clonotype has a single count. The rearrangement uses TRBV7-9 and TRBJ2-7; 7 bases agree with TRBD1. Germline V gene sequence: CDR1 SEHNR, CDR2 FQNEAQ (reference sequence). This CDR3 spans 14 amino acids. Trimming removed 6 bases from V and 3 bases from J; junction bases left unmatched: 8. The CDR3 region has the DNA TGTGCCAGCAGTTCCGGGACAGAGCTCTACGAGCAGTACTTC. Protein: CASSSGTELYEQYF.

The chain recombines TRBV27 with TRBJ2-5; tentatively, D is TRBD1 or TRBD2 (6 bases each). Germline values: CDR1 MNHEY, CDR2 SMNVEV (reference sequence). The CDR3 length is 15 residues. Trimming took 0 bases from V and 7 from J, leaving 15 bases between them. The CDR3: CASSLSSWGARTQYF. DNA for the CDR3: TGTGCCAGCAGTTTATCGAGTTGGGGGGCCAGGACCCAGTACTTC.

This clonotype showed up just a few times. CDR3 DNA sequence: TGCGCCAGCAGCTTGGGACAGGATAACCCGGGGGCTTTCTTT. It translates to CASSLGQDNPGAFF. This rearrangement joins TRBV5-1 to TRBJ1-1, with D perhaps TRBD1 (6 bases). The CDR3 totals 14 residues. Germline V lookup: CDR1 SGHRS, CDR2 YFSETQ. V was cut by 0 bases and J by 11 bases, with 17 bases left in between.

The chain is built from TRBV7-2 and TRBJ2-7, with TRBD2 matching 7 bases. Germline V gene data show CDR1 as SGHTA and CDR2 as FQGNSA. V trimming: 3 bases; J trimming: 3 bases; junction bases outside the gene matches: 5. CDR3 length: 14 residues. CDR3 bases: TGTGCCAGCAGCTTTGGTCGGGAGGTCTACGAGCAGTACTTC. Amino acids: CASSFGREVYEQYF. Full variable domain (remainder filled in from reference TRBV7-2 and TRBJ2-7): GAGVSQSPSNKVTEKGKDVELRCDPISGHTALYWYRQSLGQGLEFLIYFQGNSAPDKSGLPSDRFSAERTGGSVSTLTIQRTQQEDSAVYLCASSFGREVYEQYFGPGTRLTVT.

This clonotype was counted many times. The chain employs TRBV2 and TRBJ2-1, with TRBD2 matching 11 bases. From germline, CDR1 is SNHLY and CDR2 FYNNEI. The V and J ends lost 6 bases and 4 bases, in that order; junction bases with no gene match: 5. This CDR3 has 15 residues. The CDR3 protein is CASRLAGGPYNEQFF. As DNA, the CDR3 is TGTGCCAGCAGATTAGCGGGAGGGCCTTACAATGAGCAGTTCTTC.

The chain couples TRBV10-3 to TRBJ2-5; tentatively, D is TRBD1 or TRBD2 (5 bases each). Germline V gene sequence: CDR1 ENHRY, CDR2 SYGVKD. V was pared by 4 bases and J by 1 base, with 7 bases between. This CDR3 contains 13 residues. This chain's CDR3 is CAISGDLQETQYF. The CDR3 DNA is TGTGCCATCAGTGGGGACCTCCAAGAGACCCAGTACTTC.

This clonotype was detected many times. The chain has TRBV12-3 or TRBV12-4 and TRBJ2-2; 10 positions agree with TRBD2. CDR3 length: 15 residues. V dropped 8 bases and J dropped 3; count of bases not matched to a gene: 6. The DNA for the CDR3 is TGTGCCAGCTCGAGGAGCGGGAGGGACACCGGGGAGCTGTTTTTT. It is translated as CASSRSGRDTGELFF.